Presented here are 29 T cell receptor beta chains from one specimen sequenced in a study of tumor and adjacent non-tumor tissue in lung cancer. Three rounds of nested PCR, following a modified ARM-PCR protocol, produced the TCRbeta library. A single record per CDR3 protein comes from TCRdb applying MiXCR to the multiplex PCR reads. This sample has approximately 110,000 distinct CDR3 sequences; under 65% occur once, and the top ten carry under 20%. The template was RNA from unsorted bulk tissue. This non-tumor lung sample came from over 3 cm beyond the tumor edge. The sequenced sample was distant non-tumor lung tissue. The origin of the receptors is a man aged 60-69 years with non-small cell lung cancer.

This clonotype was counted between two and nine times. Since a much larger clone is just one base distant, this may be a read error. The chain employs TRBV4-2 and TRBJ1-5; 10 bases fit TRBD1. Germline V gives CDR1 LGHNA, CDR2 YNFKEQ. The CDR3 covers 15 residues. The CDR3 region is CAGSQDDRGHQPQHF. The CDR3 DNA follows: TGTGCCGGCAGCCAAGATGACAGGGGGCATCAGCCCCAGCATTTT.

V and J are TRBV28 and TRBJ1-1, with TRBD1 matching 7 bases. Germline V gives CDR1 MDHEN, CDR2 SYDVKM. The CDR3 totals 17 residues. Unmatched junction bases numbered 14, after V lost 6 bases and J lost 1 base. In nucleotides, the CDR3 is TGTGCCAGCAGACTCAGGGGGACCACAGTTCCGAACACTGAAGCTTTCTTT. It specifies CASRLRGTTVPNTEAFF.

On this clonotype itself: The junction and the germline gene differ at one end; a read error may be behind it. The chain employs TRBV12-5 and TRBJ1-5; TRBD1 or TRBD2 may be the D gene (5 bases each). The tail of the sequence fits TRBJ2-3 better, so the J call may be wrong. Per germline, CDR1 LGHNT and CDR2 FRNRAP. CDR3 length: 18 residues. CDR3 in DNA: TGTACTAGTGGTTTGGGTCACTTCGGACCCTTAGGGGATCAGCCCCAGTATTTT. It translates to CTSGLGHFGPLGDQPQYF.

This clonotype appeared many times. The V and J genes are TRBV5-6 and TRBJ2-6, with 7 bases fitting TRBD1. Germline trimming cut 5 bases from V and 1 base from J; bases unmatched to any gene: 3. Germline CDR1 reads SGHDT; CDR2 reads YYEEEE. The CDR3 runs 15 residues. Here the CDR3 reads CASRATGSGANVLTF. The CDR3 bases are TGTGCCAGCAGGGCGACAGGGTCTGGGGCCAACGTCCTGACTTTC.

This clonotype was seen repeatedly, ten times or more. V gene TRBV20-1 combines with J gene TRBJ1-4; D ambiguous. From germline, CDR1 is DFQATT and CDR2 SNEGSKA (reference sequence). The germline V and J ends were trimmed by 7 bases and 3 bases, with 6 bases remaining between them. The CDR3 extends over 11 amino acids. The CDR3 here is CSGTANEKLFF. The CDR3 bases are TGCAGTGGTACGGCTAATGAAAAACTGTTTTTT.

The V call is TRBV5-4, the J call TRBJ2-1; TRBD2 agrees at 9 bases. From germline, CDR1 is SGHNT and CDR2 YYREEE (reference sequence). V lost 1 base to trimming and J lost 7 bases; unmatched junction nucleotides: 9. The CDR3 spans 16 residues. CDR3 in DNA: TGTGCCAGCAGCTTGTTCGGCGGGAGGGGTTGTAATGAGCAGTTCTTC. Translating it yields CASSLFGGRGCNEQFF.

Points on this clonotype: One end of the junction fails to match germline, which may point to a read error. The V and J genes are TRBV10-3 and TRBJ1-2; no reliable D call. The CDR3 runs to 12 residues. Germline V lookup: CDR1 ENHRY, CDR2 SYGVKD. Here the CDR3 DNA reads TGTGCCGTCAGTGCCGGTCCCGGAGGCTGCACCTTC. This gives the protein CAVSAGPGGCTF.

This clonotype came up a few times. The rearrangement links TRBV9 to TRBJ2-1; TRBD1 or TRBD2 may be the D gene (6 bases each). Deletions cut 0 bases from V and 0 bases from J, with 16 bases between. This CDR3 has 18 residues. CDR1 SGDLS and CDR2 YYNGEE come from the germline V gene. The CDR3: CASSVEGVAASSYNEQFF. The CDR3 region has the DNA TGTGCCAGCAGCGTAGAGGGGGTAGCGGCCAGCTCCTACAATGAGCAGTTCTTC.

The sample holds one count of this clonotype. The junction shows a germline mismatch at one end, possibly a read error. The rearrangement uses TRBV11-2 and TRBJ2-5; maybe TRBD2 (5 bases). Germline V gives CDR1 SGHAT, CDR2 FQNNGV. The CDR3 length is 15 residues. The CDR3 is CVSSIVPPGGETHCF. CDR3 nucleotides: TGTGTCAGCAGCATAGTCCCCCCAGGAGGAGAGACCCACTGCTTC.

The chain joins TRBV11-2 to TRBJ2-5, with a possible D match to TRBD2 (5 bases). The CDR3 spans 15 residues. V lost 5 bases and J lost 4, with 17 bases in between. Per the germline V gene, CDR1 is SGHAT and CDR2 is FQNNGV. The DNA of the CDR3 is TGTGCCAGCAGCATGGTCCCCCTAGGAGGAGAGACCCAGTACTTC. This sequence encodes CASSMVPLGGETQYF.

Comment on this clonotype: This sequence may be a read error, since a much larger clone differs from it by one base. V is TRBV20-1 and J is TRBJ2-1, with 7 bases identical to TRBD2. With 7 bases clipped from V and 9 bases from J, the junction kept 12 bases outside the gene matches. The length of the CDR3 is 13 residues. Germline-derived CDR1 and CDR2 are DFQATT and SNEGSKA (reference sequence). The CDR3 coding sequence is TGCAGTGGGGCGACGGGGGGACGAGGTGAGCAGTTCTTC. Amino acids: CSGATGGRGEQFF.

This chain links TRBV5-1 with TRBJ2-1, with D hard to call. This CDR3 contains 17 residues. V lost 3 bases and J 1 base, leaving 17 bases between the germline ends. Looked up from germline, CDR1 is SGHRS and CDR2 is YFSETQ. In DNA, the CDR3 is TGCGCCAGCAGCTCTAGTTTAGTGGGAAGATCCTACAATGAGCAGTTCTTC. Protein: CASSSSLVGRSYNEQFF. The full variable domain, in which reference TRBV5-1 and TRBJ2-1 provide the parts outside the CDR3, is KAGVTQTPRYLIKTRGQQVTLSCSPISGHRSVSWYQQTPGQGLQFLFEYFSETQRNKGNFPGRFSGRQFSNSRSEMNVSTLELGDSALYLCASSSSLVGRSYNEQFFGPGTRLTVL.

Details on this clonotype: Germline and junction disagree at one end, which may indicate a read error. The V call is TRBV11-3, the J call TRBJ2-7; D is undetermined. Germline assignment: CDR1 SGHNT and CDR2 YENEEA. The CDR3 is made up of 15 amino acids. CDR3 nucleotide sequence: TGTGCCCGCAGCTTAGGTCAGGCCTACGGTAGCGAGCAGTACTTC. Protein: CARSLGQAYGSEQYF.

This clonotype was seen a handful of times. The junction differs from germline at one of its ends, possibly a read error. The chain combines TRBV20-1 with TRBJ2-3, with D perhaps TRBD2 (5 bases). The germline CDR1 and CDR2 sequences are DFQATT and SNEGSKA (reference sequence). The CDR3 is made up of 14 amino acids. The DNA for the CDR3 is TGCAGTGCGAATTCCGGAGGCAACACAGATACGCACTATTTT. It codes for CSANSGGNTDTHYF.

The chain recombines TRBV7-9 with TRBJ1-6, with no clear D. This CDR3 has 15 amino acids. The V end was cut by 7 bases, the J end by 8 bases, with 18 bases between. The germline CDR1 and CDR2 sequences are SEHNR and FQNEAQ (reference sequence). The DNA of the CDR3 is TGTGCCAGCATGTCCGGGAGCCTTGGTGATTCACCCCTCCACTTT. Protein: CASMSGSLGDSPLHF.

In regard to this clonotype: One junction end disagrees with the germline gene, perhaps due to a read error. The rearrangement links TRBV4-2 to TRBJ1-2, with unresolved D. This CDR3 contains 11 residues. Germline CDR1 and CDR2: LGHNA and YNFKEQ. CDR3 loop: CASSHGSGYIF. Written as DNA, the CDR3 is TGTGCCAGCAGCCATGGGAGTGGCTACATCTTC.

This clonotype has only one observation. The junction shows a germline mismatch at one end, possibly a read error. J is TRBJ1-3 and V is TRBV4-2; D is uncertain. This CDR3 has 16 residues. CDR1 and CDR2 from the germline V gene are LGHNA and YNFKEQ. The CDR3: CASSLELRVAGTTIYF. CDR3 nucleotide sequence: TGTGCCAGTAGCCTGGAATTAAGGGTCGCTGGAACCACCATATATTTT.

V usage is TRBV6-1 and J usage is TRBJ1-2; 11 nucleotides match TRBD1. This CDR3 contains 15 residues. Germline assignment: CDR1 MNHNS and CDR2 SASEGT. The V segment lost 8 bases and the J segment 4 bases; nucleotides outside the gene matches: 9. Here the CDR3 reads CASGLDRGRAYGYTF. CDR3 in DNA: TGTGCCAGCGGTTTGGACAGGGGGCGTGCCTATGGCTACACCTTC.

This clonotype turned up a few times. This sequence joins TRBV29-1 and TRBJ1-1, with 10 bases matching TRBD1. CDR1 and CDR2 (germline): SQVTM, ANQGSEA. V lost 5 bases, J lost 1 base, and 1 base stayed unmatched. The CDR3 has 13 residues. The CDR3 reads CSVWTGGNTEAFF. CDR3 coding DNA: TGCAGCGTTTGGACAGGGGGGAACACTGAAGCTTTCTTT.

The chain links TRBV6-5 to TRBJ2-5, with 7 bases identical to TRBD1. Germline trimming cut 10 bases from V and 2 bases from J; bases unmatched to any gene: 10. The V gene's germline CDR1 is MNHEY and CDR2 SVGAGI. The CDR3 runs to 14 residues. CDR3 sequence reads: CANNLTGNQETQYF. CDR3 DNA: TGTGCCAACAATCTGACAGGGAATCAAGAGACCCAGTACTTC.

In its sample, this clonotype is medium-sized (0.01 to 0.1%). V and J are TRBV11-2 and TRBJ1-2; a weak D match, TRBD1 (5 bases). V was cut by 5 bases and J by 1 base, with 14 bases left in between. CDR1 and CDR2 from the germline V gene are SGHAT and FQNNGV. The CDR3 runs 15 residues. CDR3 DNA: TGTGCCAGCAGCCTAAGGGGCCCGAATAACTATGGCTACACCTTC. This translates into CASSLRGPNNYGYTF. Based on the CDR3 plus reference TRBV11-2 and TRBJ1-2, the full variable domain is EAGVAQSPRYKIIEKRQSVAFWCNPISGHATLYWYQQILGQGPKLLIQFQNNGVVDDSQLPKDRFSAERLKGVDSTLKIQPAKLEDSAVYLCASSLRGPNNYGYTFGSGTRLTVV.

About this clonotype itself: One junction end does not reproduce the germline sequence, and a read error may be involved. The V gene is TRBV4-1, the J gene TRBJ1-5, with D unclear. Germline V gives CDR1 MGHRA, CDR2 YSYEKL. This CDR3 comprises 16 residues. The CDR3 nucleotides read TGCACCAGCAGCCAAGACCTGGGAAATAGCAATCAGCCCCAGCATTTT. Translating gives CTSSQDLGNSNQPQHF.

The chain carries TRBV19 and TRBJ2-1, with TRBD2 as a possible D gene (6 bases). V lost 5 bases and J lost 12, with 20 bases in between. The CDR3 spans 14 residues. Germline loops: CDR1 LNHDA, CDR2 SQIVND (reference sequence). Here the CDR3 reads CASSARRGADGQFF. CDR3 in DNA: TGTGCCAGTAGTGCCCGGAGGGGAGCGGATGGGCAGTTCTTC. Drawing the rest from reference TRBV19 and TRBJ2-1, the complete variable domain is DGGITQSPKYLFRKEGQNVTLSCEQNLNHDAMYWYRQDPGQGLRLIYYSQIVNDFQKGDIAEGYSVSREKKESFPLTVTSAQKNPTAFYLCASSARRGADGQFFGPGTRLTVL.

This chain links TRBV9 with TRBJ1-5; tentative D call: TRBD1 (6 bases). V lost 4 bases to trimming and J lost 13 bases, with 18 bases between them. There are 13 residues in the CDR3. CDR1 SGDLS and CDR2 YYNGEE come from the germline V gene. The CDR3 protein is CASSMQGNQLQHF. The CDR3, as DNA: TGTGCCAGCAGCATGCAGGGGAATCAGCTTCAGCATTTT.

On this clonotype itself: The conserved phenylalanine or tryptophan normally closing the CDR3 is absent here, so this likely arose from a read error. CDR3: CSAQFGDMNTEAFL. DNA for the CDR3: TGCAGCGCCCAATTCGGGGACATGAACACTGAAGCTTTCTTA. This chain links TRBV29-1 with TRBJ1-1, with D perhaps matching TRBD1 (6 bases). CDR3 length equals 14 residues. The germline V gene has CDR1 SQVTM and CDR2 ANQGSEA. V gave up 7 bases and J gave up 0 bases, with 15 bases separating them.

For this clonotype: A read error may account for a junction end that differs from germline. V gene TRBV29-1 combines with J gene TRBJ2-7; 7 bases are a match to TRBD1. CDR3 length equals 12 residues. Germline V gene data show CDR1 as SQVTM and CDR2 as ANQGSEA. The CDR3 region has the DNA TGCAGCATTGCTAGGGGGCAAAACGAGCGGTACTTC. It yields the protein CSIARGQNERYF.

Comment on this clonotype: As the CDR3 is not closed by the conserved phenylalanine or tryptophan, this likely results from a read error. This sequence joins TRBV5-4 and TRBJ2-1; 7 bases are shared with TRBD1. This CDR3 has 14 residues. Germline V gene data show CDR1 as SGHNT and CDR2 as YYREEE (reference sequence). Trimming removed 9 bases from V and 6 bases from J; junction bases left unmatched: 12. The CDR3, as DNA: TGTGCCATTCGAGTCACACAGGGGACCAATGAGCAGTTCGTC. As protein: CAIRVTQGTNEQFV.

The rearrangement joins TRBV11-2 to TRBJ2-1, with D unclear. This CDR3 is 15 amino acids long. Trimming shortened V by 6 bases and J by 5 bases, and 17 bases separated the two germline ends. Germline assignment: CDR1 SGHAT and CDR2 FQNNGV. The CDR3 protein is CASSFRISLNNEQFF. The CDR3 region has the DNA TGTGCCAGCAGTTTCCGAATCTCATTAAACAATGAGCAGTTCTTC.

Comment on this clonotype: This may be a read error: a much more frequent sequence differs by one nucleotide. The chain couples TRBV12-3 or TRBV12-4 to TRBJ2-1; unclear D gene. The CDR3 is 13 amino acids. V lost 6 bases and J lost 3, with 9 bases in between. The CDR3: CASRFRIYNEQFF. CDR3 nucleotide sequence: TGTGCCAGCAGGTTCCGGATCTACAATGAGCAGTTCTTC.